The next 28 T cell receptor beta chains were all read from a single sample in a study of blood T cell repertoires in COVID-19. Profiling relied on immunoSEQ multiplex PCR, and the TCRdb table lists in-frame clones only, not all of them. Altogether some 170,000 clones are present, over 70% being singletons, with the ten largest covering roughly a tenth. Sequenced input: peripheral blood. These receptors originate from a woman at least 80 years old with active or convalescent COVID-19.

This chain joins TRBV5-4 and TRBJ2-3, with TRBD2 as a possible D gene (5 bases). Trimming cost V 0 bases and J 0 bases, with 8 bases left between them. Germline V CDR1 and CDR2: SGHNT, YYREEE (reference sequence). The CDR3 has 15 residues. CDR3 coding DNA: TGTGCCAGCAGCTTGGGAGGCGGGAGCACAGATACGCAGTATTTT. Residues: CASSLGGGSTDTQYF.

This chain joins TRBV18 and TRBJ1-4, with TRBD1 identical over 7 bases. CDR3 size: 15 residues. V lost 6 bases, J lost 0 bases, and 4 bases stayed unmatched. CDR1 is KGHSH, CDR2 LQKENI, per germline. The CDR3 is CASSPGTATNEKLFF. The DNA of the CDR3 is TGTGCCAGCTCTCCAGGGACAGCAACTAATGAAAAACTGTTTTTT.

The chain employs TRBV27 and TRBJ1-6, with 10 bases aligning to TRBD1. The CDR3 sequence is 18 residues long. Germline CDR1 is MNHEY and CDR2 is SMNVEV (reference sequence). Losses at the gene ends were 8 bases for V and 0 bases for J; bases not matched to a gene: 10. The DNA for the CDR3 is TGTGCCAGCTCCGGGACAGGGGCCATGAGCTCCTATAATTCACCCCTCCACTTT. Its translation is CASSGTGAMSSYNSPLHF.

This chain links TRBV30 with TRBJ2-7; the match to TRBD1 covers 8 bases. This CDR3 spans 17 amino acids. Germline V gene sequence: CDR1 GTSNPN, CDR2 SVGIG (reference sequence). V shed 5 bases and J 0 bases; nucleotides not matched to a gene: 15. In nucleotides, the CDR3 is TGTGCCTGGCGCAGGGGGCGTAGAGGCGGTAGCTCCTACGAGCAGTACTTC. Translation gives CAWRRGRRGGSSYEQYF.

The chain links TRBV6-4 to TRBJ2-1, with TRBD1 identical over 7 bases. Germline V CDR1 and CDR2: MRHNA, SNTAGT. After removal of 2 bases from V and 6 bases from J, the junction contained 7 bases not matched to a gene. The CDR3 is 15 residues long. The CDR3 DNA sequence: TGTGCCAGCAGTGACGGGACAGTTGGAGTCAATGAGCAGTTCTTC. This gives the protein CASSDGTVGVNEQFF.

V usage is TRBV10-3 and J usage is TRBJ2-5, with D maybe TRBD1 (7 bases). The V and J ends lost 3 bases and 5 bases respectively, with 16 bases between them. Germline V gene data show CDR1 as ENHRY and CDR2 as SYGVKD. The CDR3 spans 15 residues. The CDR3 region has the DNA TGTGCCATCAGTGACCGACAGGGAGGTGAGGAGACCCAGTACTTC. Amino acids: CAISDRQGGEETQYF.

The chain has TRBV7-6 and TRBJ1-1; unclear D gene. The germline V gene has CDR1 SGHVS and CDR2 FNYEAQ. The CDR3 is 13 residues long. The V end lost 3 bases, the J end lost 1 base, and 6 bases lay between the germline ends. CDR3 loop: CASSFSGNTEAFF. CDR3 in DNA: TGTGCCAGCAGCTTTAGTGGGAACACTGAAGCTTTCTTT.

This clone has a handful of counts. Other DNA sequences from this sample encode an identical CDR3 as well. This chain uses TRBV5-1 with TRBJ2-5; D might be TRBD2 (5 bases). The V gene's germline CDR1 is SGHRS and CDR2 YFSETQ. Between the trimmed V and J ends, which lost 0 bases and 1 base, there was a span of 7 bases. CDR3 length: 14 amino acids. The CDR3 here is CASSLAGGQETQYF. In DNA form, the CDR3 reads TGCGCCAGCAGCTTGGCCGGAGGCCAAGAGACCCAGTACTTC.

This clone has just one count. V usage is TRBV9 and J usage is TRBJ2-5; D is uncertain. Trimming took off 0 bases at V and 2 bases at J, with 5 bases between the two ends. The germline V gene encodes CDR1 SGDLS and CDR2 YYNGEE. The CDR3 has 13 amino acids. The CDR3 coding sequence is TGTGCCAGCAGCGTAGATCCTCAAGAGACCCAGTACTTC. As protein: CASSVDPQETQYF.

The chain couples TRBV7-2 to TRBJ1-1, with D uncertain. CDR3 length: 14 amino acids. CDR1 and CDR2 (germline): SGHTA, FQGNSA. The V end was cut by 3 bases, the J end by 0 bases, with 8 bases between. Here the CDR3 DNA reads TGTGCCAGCAGCTTTCCCGGGGTGAACACTGAAGCTTTCTTT. Amino acids: CASSFPGVNTEAFF.

This chain joins TRBV19 and TRBJ1-1; 8 positions match TRBD1. The CDR3 sequence is 15 residues long. Germline CDR1 LNHDA, CDR2 SQIVND (reference sequence). V lost 5 bases and J lost 5; bases outside the gene matches: 10. The CDR3 coding sequence is TGTGCCAGTAGTCCCCGGACAGGGTCGGAGACTGAAGCTTTCTTT. It codes for CASSPRTGSETEAFF.

This clone appeared once. The J gene is TRBJ2-7, the V gene TRBV7-2, with D possibly matching TRBD1 (6 bases). From germline, CDR1 is SGHTA and CDR2 FQGNSA. V shed 3 bases and J shed 13 bases, with 22 bases lying between them. This CDR3 is built from 14 residues. The CDR3 here is CASSFFWPGQLLYF. The CDR3 nucleotides read TGTGCCAGCAGCTTTTTTTGGCCGGGACAACTTTTATACTTC.

The genes are TRBV11-2 and TRBJ1-1; weak D call: TRBD1 (5 bases). V was pared by 4 bases and J by 5 bases, with 17 bases between. This CDR3 has 15 residues. Germline CDR1 SGHAT, CDR2 FQNNGV. CDR3 bases: TGTGCCAGCAGCTCTCGGGACTCGGGGGAGACTGAAGCTTTCTTT. Translated: CASSSRDSGETEAFF.

This rearrangement joins TRBV2 to TRBJ1-4; D gene ambiguous. V was trimmed by 6 bases and J by 5 bases, leaving 10 bases between them. CDR3 length equals 13 residues. Germline-derived CDR1 and CDR2 are SNHLY and FYNNEI. CDR3 amino acids: CASSRNRNEKLFF. In DNA form, the CDR3 reads TGTGCCAGCAGCCGAAACAGAAATGAAAAACTGTTTTTT.

CDR3 loop: CASSDVGAQAFF. The CDR3 DNA sequence: TGTGCCAGCAGTGACGTGGGGGCGCAAGCTTTCTTT. The chain couples TRBV25-1 to TRBJ1-1, with D perhaps matching TRBD1 (6 bases). The CDR3 has 12 amino acids. Trimming removed 3 bases from V and 9 bases from J, with 11 bases in between. Germline V gene data show CDR1 as MGHDK and CDR2 as SYGVNS.

This clone was picked up a small number of times. The genes are TRBV15 and TRBJ1-2; a weak D match, TRBD1 (6 bases). The germline V and J ends were trimmed by 0 bases and 2 bases, with 19 bases remaining between them. This CDR3 is built from 18 residues. CDR1 LNHNV and CDR2 YYDKDF come from the germline V gene (reference sequence). CDR3 in amino acids: CATSRDQGTSVSNYGYTF. CDR3 nucleotides: TGTGCCACCAGCAGAGATCAGGGGACAAGCGTCTCCAACTATGGCTACACCTTC. The full variable domain, with the rest looked up from reference TRBV15 and TRBJ1-2, is DAMVIQNPRYQVTQFGKPVTLSCSQTLNHNVMYWYQQKSSQAPKLLFHYYDKDFNNEADTPDNFQSRRPNTSFCFLDIRSPGLGDTAMYLCATSRDQGTSVSNYGYTFGSGTRLTVV.

This chain uses TRBV29-1 with TRBJ2-7, with a possible D match to TRBD1 (6 bases). Germline V gives CDR1 SQVTM, CDR2 ANQGSEA. The CDR3 runs to 13 residues. V gave up 3 bases and J gave up 4 bases, with 13 bases separating them. The CDR3 loop reads CSVETGFGYEQYF. CDR3 in DNA: TGCAGCGTTGAGACAGGTTTTGGGTACGAGCAGTACTTC.

The chain recombines TRBV19 with TRBJ1-5; 11 bases match TRBD1. CDR3 length: 14 amino acids. Germline CDR1 LNHDA, CDR2 SQIVND (reference sequence). The V and J ends lost 7 bases and 6 bases, in that order; junction bases with no gene match: 5. The CDR3 DNA sequence: TGTGCCAGTACATGGACAGGGGGCGTTCAGCCCCAGCATTTT. It yields the protein CASTWTGGVQPQHF.

The chain joins TRBV20-1 to TRBJ2-5; D perhaps matches TRBD2 (5 bases). This CDR3 is 11 amino acids long. Trimming left V 5 bases short and J 3 bases short, with 7 bases between. The germline CDR1 and CDR2 sequences are DFQATT and SNEGSKA (reference sequence). The CDR3 spells CSAQREETQYF. The DNA for the CDR3 is TGCAGTGCTCAGAGGGAAGAGACCCAGTACTTC.

The gene calls are TRBV27 and TRBJ2-1, with TRBD2 matching over 11 bases. Germline values: CDR1 MNHEY, CDR2 SMNVEV (reference sequence). The V segment lost 2 bases and the J segment 2 bases; nucleotides outside the gene matches: 2. CDR3 length equals 16 residues. The CDR3 loop reads CASSLGTSGAYNEQFF. For the CDR3, the DNA is TGTGCCAGCAGTTTAGGGACTAGCGGTGCCTACAATGAGCAGTTCTTC.

This clone was counted a single time. The rearrangement uses TRBV2 and TRBJ1-5, with 9 bases fitting TRBD1. V lost 6 bases, J lost 5 bases, and 2 bases stayed unmatched. The CDR3 contains 13 residues. The germline gives CDR1 SNHLY, CDR2 FYNNEI. The CDR3 region is CASRGTGYQPQHF. CDR3 nucleotides: TGTGCCAGCAGGGGGACAGGGTATCAGCCCCAGCATTTT.

This rearrangement joins TRBV19 to TRBJ2-3, with 13 bases fitting TRBD2. V shed 7 bases and J 2 bases; nucleotides not matched to a gene: 3. The CDR3 runs 15 residues. CDR1 and CDR2 (germline): LNHDA, SQIVND (reference sequence). CDR3 region: CASMGLAGNTDTQYF. In nucleotides, the CDR3 is TGTGCCAGTATGGGACTAGCGGGGAACACAGATACGCAGTATTTT.

J is TRBJ1-1 and V is TRBV3-1 (or the pseudogene TRBV3-2); TRBD1 might be the D (5 bases). Germline V lookup: CDR1 LGHDT, CDR2 YNNKEL (reference sequence). Trimming pared 6 bases from V and 1 base from J, leaving 12 bases between. CDR3 length: 14 amino acids. The CDR3 here is CASRDRDSNTEAFF. The CDR3 coding sequence is TGTGCCAGCAGGGATAGGGACTCGAACACTGAAGCTTTCTTT.

The chain is built from TRBV7-2 and TRBJ1-3; TRBD1 aligns across 8 bases. After removal of 2 bases from V and 6 bases from J, the junction contained 3 bases not matched to a gene. Germline assignment: CDR1 SGHTA and CDR2 FQGNSA. CDR3 length equals 14 residues. CDR3: CASSLNQGANTIYF. CDR3 sequence (DNA): TGTGCCAGCAGCTTAAACCAGGGGGCAAACACCATATATTTT.

This clone occurred once. The V gene is TRBV30, the J gene TRBJ1-1; 9 nucleotides agree with TRBD1. The CDR3 totals 16 residues. From germline, CDR1 is GTSNPN and CDR2 SVGIG (reference sequence). With V trimmed by 0 bases and J by 1 base, 6 bases remained unmatched. CDR3 sequence (DNA): TGTGCCTGGAGTGTACGGACAGGGGTTCGGAACACTGAAGCTTTCTTT. This encodes CAWSVRTGVRNTEAFF.

CDR3 DNA: TGTGCCAGCAGCTTAGTACAGGGCGCCGGGGAGCTGTTTTTT. Protein product: CASSLVQGAGELFF. The chain links TRBV7-8 to TRBJ2-2, with D possibly matching TRBD1 (6 bases). Germline CDR1 and CDR2: SGHVS and FQNEAQ. The V and J ends lost 1 base and 6 bases respectively, with 9 bases between them. This CDR3 region has 14 residues.

This chain links TRBV4-2 with TRBJ2-1; 9 nucleotides agree with TRBD2. Germline assignment: CDR1 LGHNA and CDR2 YNFKEQ. V shed 0 bases and J 6 bases; nucleotides not matched to a gene: 9. This CDR3 comprises 17 residues. Here the CDR3 reads CASSQDLAGGPINEQFF. The CDR3, as DNA: TGTGCCAGCAGCCAAGATCTGGCGGGGGGGCCGATCAATGAGCAGTTCTTC.

The V and J genes are TRBV6-2 or TRBV6-3 and TRBJ1-2; TRBD1 aligns across 12 bases. The CDR3 is made up of 14 amino acids. The junction had 3 bases not matched to a gene; V was cut back by 4 bases and J by 6 bases. CDR1 and CDR2 from the germline V gene are MNHEY and SVGEGT. The CDR3 sequence: CASSSGTGGHGYTF. The CDR3 nucleotides read TGTGCCAGCAGTTCCGGGACAGGGGGCCATGGCTACACCTTC.